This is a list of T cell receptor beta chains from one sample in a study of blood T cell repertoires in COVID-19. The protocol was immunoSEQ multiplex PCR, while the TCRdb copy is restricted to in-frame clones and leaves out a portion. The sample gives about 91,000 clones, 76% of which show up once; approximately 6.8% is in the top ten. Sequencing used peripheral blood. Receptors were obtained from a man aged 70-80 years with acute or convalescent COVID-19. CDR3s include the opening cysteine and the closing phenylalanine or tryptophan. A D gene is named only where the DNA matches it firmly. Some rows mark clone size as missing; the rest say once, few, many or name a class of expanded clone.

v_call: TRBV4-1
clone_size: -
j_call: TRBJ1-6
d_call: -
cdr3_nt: TGCGCCAGCAGCCCAGGGGCGAGAACCTATAATTCACCCCTCCACTTT
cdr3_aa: CASSPGARTYNSPLHF

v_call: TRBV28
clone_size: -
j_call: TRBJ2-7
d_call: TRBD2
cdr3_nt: TGTGCCAGCAGCAAAGGACTAGCGGGAGTTGAGCAGTACTTC
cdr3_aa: CASSKGLAGVEQYF

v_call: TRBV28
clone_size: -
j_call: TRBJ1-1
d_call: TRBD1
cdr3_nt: TGTGCCAGCAGACGACAGGGAAGAGCTACTGAAGCTTTCTTT
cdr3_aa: CASRRQGRATEAFF

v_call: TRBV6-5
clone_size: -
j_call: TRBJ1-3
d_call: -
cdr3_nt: TGTGCCAGCATAGCGGGACTGGCCGGAAACACCATATATTTT
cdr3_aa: CASIAGLAGNTIYF

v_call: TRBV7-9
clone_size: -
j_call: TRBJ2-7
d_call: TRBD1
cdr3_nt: TGTGCCAGTACGGGGACAGGGAATTACGAGCAGTACTTC
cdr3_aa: CASTGTGNYEQYF

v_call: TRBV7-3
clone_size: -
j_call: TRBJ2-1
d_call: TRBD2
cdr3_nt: TGTGCCAGCAGCCTATACGGTAGCGGGTTCTTAGGAGAGGAGCAGTTCTTC
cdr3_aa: CASSLYGSGFLGEEQFF

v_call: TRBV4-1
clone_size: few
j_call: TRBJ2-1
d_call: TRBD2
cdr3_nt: TGCGCCAGCAGCCGCCTGGGACTAGCTAACAATGAGCAGTTCTTC
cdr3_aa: CASSRLGLANNEQFF

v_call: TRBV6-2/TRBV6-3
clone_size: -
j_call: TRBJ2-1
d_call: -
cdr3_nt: TGTGCCAGCAGTTACCGAGGCGGCACGTACAATGAGCAGTTCTTC
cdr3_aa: CASSYRGGTYNEQFF

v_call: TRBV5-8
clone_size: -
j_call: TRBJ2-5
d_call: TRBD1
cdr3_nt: TGTGCCAGCAGCTTGTATCCAGGGGGCGTTTTGATGGAGACCCAGTACTTC
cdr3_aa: CASSLYPGGVLMETQYF

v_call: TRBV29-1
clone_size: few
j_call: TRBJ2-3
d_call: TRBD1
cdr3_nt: TGCAGCGTTGAAGTCCGACAGGGAAAAGATACGCAGTATTTT
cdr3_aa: CSVEVRQGKDTQYF

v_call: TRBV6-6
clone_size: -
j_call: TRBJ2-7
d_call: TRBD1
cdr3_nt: TGTGCCAGCAGGGAACAGGGGGCTCTCTACGAGCAGTACTTC
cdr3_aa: CASREQGALYEQYF

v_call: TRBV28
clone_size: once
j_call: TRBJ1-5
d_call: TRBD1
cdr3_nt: TGTGCCAGCAGTTCCGGGACAGGGGGGCAGCCCCAGCATTTT
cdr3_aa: CASSSGTGGQPQHF

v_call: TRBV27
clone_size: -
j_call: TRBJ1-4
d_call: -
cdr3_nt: TGTGCCAGCAGTTTCCGGGGTTCGGGGATCGAAGAAAAACTGTTTTTT
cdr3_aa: CASSFRGSGIEEKLFF

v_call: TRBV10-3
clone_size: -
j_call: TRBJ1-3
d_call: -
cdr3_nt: TGTGCCATCCGTGACGCAGGGGGAAACACCATATATTTT
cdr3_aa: CAIRDAGGNTIYF

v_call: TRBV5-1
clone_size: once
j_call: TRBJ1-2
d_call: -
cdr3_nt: TGCGCCAGCAGTCAGGACGGGGCTAACTATGGCTACACCTTC
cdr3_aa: CASSQDGANYGYTF

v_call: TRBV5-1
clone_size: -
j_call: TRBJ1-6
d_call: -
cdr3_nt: TGCGCCAGCAGCATGACAGCAAATTCACCCCTCCACTTT
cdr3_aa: CASSMTANSPLHF

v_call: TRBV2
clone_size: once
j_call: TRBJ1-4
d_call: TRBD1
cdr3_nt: TGTGCCAGCAGGAGGGACAGAGATAATGAAAAACTGTTTTTT
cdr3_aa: CASRRDRDNEKLFF

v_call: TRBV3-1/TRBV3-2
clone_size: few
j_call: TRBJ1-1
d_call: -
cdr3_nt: TGTGCCAGCAGCCAAGGCGCAGGGAGGGTCACTGAAGCTTTCTTT
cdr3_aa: CASSQGAGRVTEAFF

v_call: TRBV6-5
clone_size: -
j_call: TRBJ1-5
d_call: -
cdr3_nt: TGTGCCAGCAGTTACCGACAGGATAGCAATCAGCCCCAGCATTTT
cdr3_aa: CASSYRQDSNQPQHF

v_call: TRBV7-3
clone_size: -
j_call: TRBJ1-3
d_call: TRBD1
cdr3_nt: TGTGCCAGCAGCCCCACAGGGGGCCTTGGAAACACCATATATTTT
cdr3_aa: CASSPTGGLGNTIYF

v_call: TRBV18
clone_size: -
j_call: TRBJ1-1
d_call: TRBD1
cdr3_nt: TGTGCCAGCTCGCGACAGGGGGCGCGGACTGAAGCTTTCTTT
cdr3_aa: CASSRQGARTEAFF

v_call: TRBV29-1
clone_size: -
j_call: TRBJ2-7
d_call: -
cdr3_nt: TGCAGCGTGCGGGACCAACTCGGGCAGTACTTC
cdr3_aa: CSVRDQLGQYF

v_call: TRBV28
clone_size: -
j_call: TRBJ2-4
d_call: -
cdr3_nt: TGTGCCAGCAGTTTGATTCAGGGGCCGGCCAAAAACATTCAGTACTTC
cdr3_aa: CASSLIQGPAKNIQYF

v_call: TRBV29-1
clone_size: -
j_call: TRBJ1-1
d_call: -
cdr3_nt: TGCAGCGGCCTGGGGGGGAACACTGAAGCTTTCTTT
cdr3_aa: CSGLGGNTEAFF

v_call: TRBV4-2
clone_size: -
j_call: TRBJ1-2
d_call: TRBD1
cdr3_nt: TGTGCCAGCAGCCAAGATACAAGAAACAGGGGTGAGGGCTACACCTTC
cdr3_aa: CASSQDTRNRGEGYTF

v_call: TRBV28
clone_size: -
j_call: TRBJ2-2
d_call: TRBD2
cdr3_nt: TGTGCCAGCAGCACGGGACTAGCGTCGAACACCGGGGAGCTGTTTTTT
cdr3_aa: CASSTGLASNTGELFF

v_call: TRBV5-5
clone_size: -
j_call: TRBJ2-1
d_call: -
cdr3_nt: TGTGCCAGCAGCGTCACTAGGGGGTCCTACAATGAGCAGTTCTTC
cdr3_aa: CASSVTRGSYNEQFF

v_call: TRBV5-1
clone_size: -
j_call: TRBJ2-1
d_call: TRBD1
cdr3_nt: TGCGCCAGCAGCTTGGGAGACAGGGGGTCCTACAATGAGCAGTTCTTC
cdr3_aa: CASSLGDRGSYNEQFF

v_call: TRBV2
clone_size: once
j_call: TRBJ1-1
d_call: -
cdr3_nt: TGTGCCAGTAGCGGGGGCAGGGGAGGGAACACTGAAGCTTTCTTT
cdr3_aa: CASSGGRGGNTEAFF

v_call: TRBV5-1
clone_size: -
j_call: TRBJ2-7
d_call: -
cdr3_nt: TGCGCCAGCAGCTTAGGTTCCAGGGTCACCGAGCAGTACTTC
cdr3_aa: CASSLGSRVTEQYF

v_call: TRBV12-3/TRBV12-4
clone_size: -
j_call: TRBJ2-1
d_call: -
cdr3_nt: TGTGCCAGCAGTGCCCAGGGCAATGAGCAGTTCTTC
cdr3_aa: CASSAQGNEQFF

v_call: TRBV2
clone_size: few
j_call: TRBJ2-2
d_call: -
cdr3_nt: TGTGCCAGCAACGGGAGACAGGGCAACACCGGGGAGCTGTTTTTT
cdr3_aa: CASNGRQGNTGELFF

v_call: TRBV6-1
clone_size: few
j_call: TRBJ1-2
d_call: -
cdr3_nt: TGTGCCAGCAGTGATGGGGGAGGGACGGCTTATGGCTACACCTTC
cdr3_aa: CASSDGGGTAYGYTF

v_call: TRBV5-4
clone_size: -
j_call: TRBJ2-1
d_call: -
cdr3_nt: TGTGCCAGCAGCCAGGTCTCTTCATCTCACAATGAGCAGTTCTTC
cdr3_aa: CASSQVSSSHNEQFF

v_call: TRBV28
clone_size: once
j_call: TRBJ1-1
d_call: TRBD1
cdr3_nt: TGTGCCAGCAGTTTCCTCAGGGGGAGCATGAACACTGAAGCTTTCTTT
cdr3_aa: CASSFLRGSMNTEAFF

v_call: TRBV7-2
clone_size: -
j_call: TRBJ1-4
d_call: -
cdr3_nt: TGTGCCAGCAGCTTAGTCCCCCTTGAAAAACTGTTTTTT
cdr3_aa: CASSLVPLEKLFF

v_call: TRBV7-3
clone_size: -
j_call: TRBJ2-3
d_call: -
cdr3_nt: TGTGCCAGCAGCTTAAATGCGGCAGGGGGGTGGACAGATACGCAGTATTTT
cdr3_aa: CASSLNAAGGWTDTQYF

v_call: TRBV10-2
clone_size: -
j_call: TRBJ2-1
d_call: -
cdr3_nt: TGCGCCAGCAGTGAGACTCGACTCGGAAATGAGCAGTTCTTC
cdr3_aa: CASSETRLGNEQFF

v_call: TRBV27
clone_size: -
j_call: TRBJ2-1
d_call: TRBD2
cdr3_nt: TGTGCCAGCAGTTTCCTCACTAGCGGTGAGCAGTTCTTC
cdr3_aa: CASSFLTSGEQFF

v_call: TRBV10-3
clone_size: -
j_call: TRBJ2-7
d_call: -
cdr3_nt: TGTGCCATCAGTGAGTCGTGGCCCTACGAGCAGTACTTC
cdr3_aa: CAISESWPYEQYF

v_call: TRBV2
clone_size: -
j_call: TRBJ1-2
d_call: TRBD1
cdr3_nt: TGTGCCAGCAGTGAAGTCGGACAGGGGATCTATGGCTACACCTTC
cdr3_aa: CASSEVGQGIYGYTF

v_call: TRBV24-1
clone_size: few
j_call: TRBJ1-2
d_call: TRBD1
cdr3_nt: TGTGCCACCAGTGATTCGGACAGGGGAAAGGGCTACACCTTC
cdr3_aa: CATSDSDRGKGYTF

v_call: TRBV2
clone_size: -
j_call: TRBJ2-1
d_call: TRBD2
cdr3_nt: TGTGCCAGCAAACCCGAGGCTAGCGGGGGACCATACAATGAGCAGTTCTTC
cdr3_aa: CASKPEASGGPYNEQFF

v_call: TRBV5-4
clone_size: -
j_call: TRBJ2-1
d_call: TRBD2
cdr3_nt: TGTGCCAGCAGCCCAGAGAGACTAGCGGGAGAATGGTCCTACAATGAGCAGTTCTTC
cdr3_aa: CASSPERLAGEWSYNEQFF

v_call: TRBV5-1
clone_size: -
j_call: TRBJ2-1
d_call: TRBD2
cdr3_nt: TGCGCCAGCAGCTATATGGGACTAGCGGGAGTCAATGAGCAGTTCTTC
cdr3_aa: CASSYMGLAGVNEQFF

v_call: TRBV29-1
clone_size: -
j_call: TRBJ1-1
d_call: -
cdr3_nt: TGCAGCGTGGGAGGGGCGCCTGATAAGTCTGAAGCTTTCTTT
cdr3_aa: CSVGGAPDKSEAFF

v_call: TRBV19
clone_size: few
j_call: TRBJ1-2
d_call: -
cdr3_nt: TGTGCCAGTTACGAGGGCAGCAACTATGGCTACACCTTC
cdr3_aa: CASYEGSNYGYTF

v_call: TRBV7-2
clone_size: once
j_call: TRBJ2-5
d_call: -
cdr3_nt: TGTGCCAGCACCTCGAGGCGATTCCAAGAGACCCAGTACTTC
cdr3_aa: CASTSRRFQETQYF

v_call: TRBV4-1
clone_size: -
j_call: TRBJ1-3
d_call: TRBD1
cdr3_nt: TGCGCCAGCAGCCAAAAAGGGACAGGGGGAATGTTGAGCTCTGGAAACACCATATATTTT
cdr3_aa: CASSQKGTGGMLSSGNTIYF

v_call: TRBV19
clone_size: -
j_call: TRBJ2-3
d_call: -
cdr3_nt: TGTGCCAGTACCGAGTTTAGAGGAGATACGCAGTATTTT
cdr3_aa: CASTEFRGDTQYF

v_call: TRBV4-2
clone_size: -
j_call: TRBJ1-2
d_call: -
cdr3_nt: TGTGCCAGCAGCCAAGAAACAGGGCAGATTGATGGCTACACCTTC
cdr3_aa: CASSQETGQIDGYTF

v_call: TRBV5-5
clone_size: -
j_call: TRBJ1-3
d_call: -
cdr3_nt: TGTGCCAGCAGCTTGGGCGAAAGCTACTACTCTGGAAACACCATATATTTT
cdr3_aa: CASSLGESYYSGNTIYF

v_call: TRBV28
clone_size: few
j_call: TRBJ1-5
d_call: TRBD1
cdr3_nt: TGTGCCAGCAGTTATTCCGGACAGGGGAATCAGCCCCAGCATTTT
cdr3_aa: CASSYSGQGNQPQHF

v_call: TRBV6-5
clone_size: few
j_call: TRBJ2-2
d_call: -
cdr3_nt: TGTGCCAGCAGCCTAAAGGGGAAGACCGGGGAGCTGTTTTTT
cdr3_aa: CASSLKGKTGELFF

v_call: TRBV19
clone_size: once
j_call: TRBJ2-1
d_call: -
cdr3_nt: TGTGCCAGTAGGAACCGGGACAACTCCTACAATGAGCAGTTCTTC
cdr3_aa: CASRNRDNSYNEQFF